The clone carrying this T cell receptor beta chain was seen many times. The antigen remains unidentified. V dropped 3 bases and J dropped 6; count of bases not matched to a gene: 8. CDR3 length: 14 amino acids. Germline V CDR1 and CDR2: DFQATT, SNEGSKA (reference sequence). TCRdb re-called the multiplex PCR reads through MiXCR, storing one row per CDR3 protein. The table records 150,000 to 200,000 distinct CDR3 sequences, approximately 30% of them present only once. The data derive from a study of breast tumors, draining lymph nodes, adjacent tissues. Breast cancer patients provided tissue from their axillary draining lymph nodes. Study results and limitations: Most tumor T cells seemingly derive from lymph node, then expand in tumor. Compared with lymph nodes, tumors were less diverse; compared with nontumor tissue, more.

This TCR derives from a female donor with breast cancer. Some clones in this sample may be carry-over from other donors' samples. The chain joins TRBV20-1 to TRBJ2-3, with TRBD2 matching over 8 bases. Sequenced sample: axillary lymph node tissue. The CDR3 DNA follows: TGCAGTGCTAGCCCAGCGGGGGTAGGGGATACGCAGTATTTT. Amino acids: CSASPAGVGDTQYF.